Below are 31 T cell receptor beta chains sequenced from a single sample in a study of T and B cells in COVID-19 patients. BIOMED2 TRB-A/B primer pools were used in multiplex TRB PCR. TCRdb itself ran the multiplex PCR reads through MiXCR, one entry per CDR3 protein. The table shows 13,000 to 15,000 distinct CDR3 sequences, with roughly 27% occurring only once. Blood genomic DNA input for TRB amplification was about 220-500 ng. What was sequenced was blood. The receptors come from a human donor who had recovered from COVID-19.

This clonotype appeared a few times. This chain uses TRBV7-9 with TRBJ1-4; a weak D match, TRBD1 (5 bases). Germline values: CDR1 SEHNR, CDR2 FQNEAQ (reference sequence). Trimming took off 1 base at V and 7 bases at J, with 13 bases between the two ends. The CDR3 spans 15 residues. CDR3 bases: TGTGCCAGCAGCTTAGATGGCAGGGAGGGTGAAAAACTGTTTTTT. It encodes CASSLDGREGEKLFF.

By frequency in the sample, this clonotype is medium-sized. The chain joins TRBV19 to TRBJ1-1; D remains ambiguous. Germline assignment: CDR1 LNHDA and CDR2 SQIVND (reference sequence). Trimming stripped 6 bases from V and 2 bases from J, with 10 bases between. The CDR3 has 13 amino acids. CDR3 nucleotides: TGTGCCAGTAGGGTTCAGGTCAACACTGAAGCTTTCTTT. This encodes CASRVQVNTEAFF.

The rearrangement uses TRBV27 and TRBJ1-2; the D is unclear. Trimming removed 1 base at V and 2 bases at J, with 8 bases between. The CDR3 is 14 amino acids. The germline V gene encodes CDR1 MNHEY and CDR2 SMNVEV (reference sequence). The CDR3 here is CASSLYRQNYGYTF. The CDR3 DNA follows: TGTGCCAGCAGTTTATATCGACAAAACTATGGCTACACCTTC.

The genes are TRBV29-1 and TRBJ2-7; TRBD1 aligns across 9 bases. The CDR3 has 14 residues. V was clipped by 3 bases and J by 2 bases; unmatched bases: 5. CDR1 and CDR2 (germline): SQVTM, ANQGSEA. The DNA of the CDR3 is TGCAGCGTTGAGAGGACAGGGGAAACCTACGAGCAGTACTTC. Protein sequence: CSVERTGETYEQYF.

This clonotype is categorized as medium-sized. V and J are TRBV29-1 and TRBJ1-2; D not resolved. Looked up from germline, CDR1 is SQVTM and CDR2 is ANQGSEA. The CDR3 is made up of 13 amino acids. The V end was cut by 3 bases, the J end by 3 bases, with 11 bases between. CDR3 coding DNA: TGCAGCGTTGAGACGGGCGGGTACTATGGCTACACCTTC. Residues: CSVETGGYYGYTF.

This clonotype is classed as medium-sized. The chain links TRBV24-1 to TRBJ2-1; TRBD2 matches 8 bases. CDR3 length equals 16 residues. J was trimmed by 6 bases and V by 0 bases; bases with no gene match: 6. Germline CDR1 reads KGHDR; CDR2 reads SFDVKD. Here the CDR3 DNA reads TGTGCCACCAGTGATTTGGGAGCGGGAGAGGGCAATGAGCAGTTCTTC. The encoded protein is CATSDLGAGEGNEQFF.

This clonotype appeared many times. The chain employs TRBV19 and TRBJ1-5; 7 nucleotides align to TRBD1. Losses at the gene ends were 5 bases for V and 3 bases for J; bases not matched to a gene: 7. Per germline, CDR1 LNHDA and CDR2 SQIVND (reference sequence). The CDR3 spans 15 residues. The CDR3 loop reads CASSRPDRYNQPQHF. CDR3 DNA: TGTGCCAGTAGTCGCCCGGACAGGTACAATCAGCCCCAGCATTTT.

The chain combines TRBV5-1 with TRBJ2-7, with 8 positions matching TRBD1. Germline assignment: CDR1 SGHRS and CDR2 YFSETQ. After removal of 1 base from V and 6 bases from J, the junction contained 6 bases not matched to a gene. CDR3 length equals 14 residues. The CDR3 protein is CASSLRDRSIEQYF. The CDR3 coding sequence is TGCGCCAGCAGCTTGAGGGACAGGTCGATCGAGCAGTACTTC.

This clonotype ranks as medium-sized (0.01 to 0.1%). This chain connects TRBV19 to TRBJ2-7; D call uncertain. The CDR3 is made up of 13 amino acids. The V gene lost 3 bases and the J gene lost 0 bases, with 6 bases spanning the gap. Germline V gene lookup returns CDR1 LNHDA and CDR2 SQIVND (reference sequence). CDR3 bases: TGTGCCAGTAGTATGGCTCTCTCCTACGAGCAGTACTTC. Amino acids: CASSMALSYEQYF.

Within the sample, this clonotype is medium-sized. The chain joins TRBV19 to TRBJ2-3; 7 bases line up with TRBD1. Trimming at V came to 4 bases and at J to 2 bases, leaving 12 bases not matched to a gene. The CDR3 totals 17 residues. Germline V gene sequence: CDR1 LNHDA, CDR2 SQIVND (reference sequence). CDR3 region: CASSTVALDRDTDTQYF. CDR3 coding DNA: TGTGCCAGTAGTACGGTAGCCTTAGACAGGGACACAGATACGCAGTATTTT. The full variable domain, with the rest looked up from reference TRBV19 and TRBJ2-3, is DGGITQSPKYLFRKEGQNVTLSCEQNLNHDAMYWYRQDPGQGLRLIYYSQIVNDFQKGDIAEGYSVSREKKESFPLTVTSAQKNPTAFYLCASSTVALDRDTDTQYFGPGTRLTVL.

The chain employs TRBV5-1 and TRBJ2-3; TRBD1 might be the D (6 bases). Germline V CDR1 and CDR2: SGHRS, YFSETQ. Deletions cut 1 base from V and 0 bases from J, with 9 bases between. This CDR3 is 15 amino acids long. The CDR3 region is CASSLLDRSTDTQYF. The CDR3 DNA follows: TGCGCCAGCAGCTTGTTGGACAGAAGCACAGATACGCAGTATTTT.

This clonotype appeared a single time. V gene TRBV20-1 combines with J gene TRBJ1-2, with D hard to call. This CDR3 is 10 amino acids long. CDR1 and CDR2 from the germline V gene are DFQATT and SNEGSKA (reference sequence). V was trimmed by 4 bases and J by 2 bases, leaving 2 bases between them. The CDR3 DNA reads TGCAGTGCTATCAACTATGGCTACACCTTC. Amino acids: CSAINYGYTF.

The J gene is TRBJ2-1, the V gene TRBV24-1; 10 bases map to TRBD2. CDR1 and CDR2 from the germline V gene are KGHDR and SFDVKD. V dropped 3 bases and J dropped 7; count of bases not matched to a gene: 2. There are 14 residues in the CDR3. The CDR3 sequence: CATSDTSGKNEQFF. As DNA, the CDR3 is TGTGCCACCAGTGATACTAGCGGGAAGAATGAGCAGTTCTTC.

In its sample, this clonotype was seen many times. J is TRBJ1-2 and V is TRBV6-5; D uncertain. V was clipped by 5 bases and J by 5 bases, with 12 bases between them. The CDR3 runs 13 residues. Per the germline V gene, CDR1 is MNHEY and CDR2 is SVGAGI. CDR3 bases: TGTGCCAGCAGTCCCGCGGCACGGTATGGCTACACCTTC. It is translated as CASSPAARYGYTF.

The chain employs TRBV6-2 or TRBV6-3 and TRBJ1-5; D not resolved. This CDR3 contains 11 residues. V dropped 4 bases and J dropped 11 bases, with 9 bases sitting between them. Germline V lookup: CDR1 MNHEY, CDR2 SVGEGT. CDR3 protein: CASSSGNTQHF. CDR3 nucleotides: TGTGCCAGCAGTTCTGGAAACACCCAGCATTTT.

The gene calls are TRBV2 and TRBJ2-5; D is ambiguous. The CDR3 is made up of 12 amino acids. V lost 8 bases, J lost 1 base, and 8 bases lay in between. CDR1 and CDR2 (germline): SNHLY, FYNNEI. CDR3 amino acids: CASAGPQETQYF. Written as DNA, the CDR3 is TGTGCCAGCGCCGGCCCCCAAGAGACCCAGTACTTC. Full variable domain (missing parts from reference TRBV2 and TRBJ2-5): EPEVTQTPSHQVTQMGQEVILRCVPISNHLYFYWYRQILGQKVEFLVSFYNNEISEKSEIFDDQFSVERPDGSNFTLKIRSTKLEDSAMYFCASAGPQETQYFGPGTRLLVL.

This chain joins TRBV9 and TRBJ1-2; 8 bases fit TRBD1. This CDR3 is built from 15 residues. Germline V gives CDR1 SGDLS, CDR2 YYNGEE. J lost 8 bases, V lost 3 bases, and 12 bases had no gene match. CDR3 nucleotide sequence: TGTGCCAGCAGCGCAGGGGGGGGGACAGGTCTCGGCTACACCTTC. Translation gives CASSAGGGTGLGYTF.

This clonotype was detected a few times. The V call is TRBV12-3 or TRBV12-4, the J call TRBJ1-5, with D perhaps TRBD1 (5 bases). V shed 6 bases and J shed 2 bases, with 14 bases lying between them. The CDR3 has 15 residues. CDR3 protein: CASSPKGIGNQPQHF. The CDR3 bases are TGTGCCAGCAGCCCTAAGGGGATTGGCAATCAGCCCCAGCATTTT.

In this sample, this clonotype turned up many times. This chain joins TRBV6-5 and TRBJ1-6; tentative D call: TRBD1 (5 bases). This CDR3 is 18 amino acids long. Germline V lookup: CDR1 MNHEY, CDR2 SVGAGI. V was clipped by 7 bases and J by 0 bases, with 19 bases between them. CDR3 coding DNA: TGTGCCAGCACCCTACCATTGACAGCAAGCTCCTATAATTCACCCCTCCACTTT. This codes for CASTLPLTASSYNSPLHF.

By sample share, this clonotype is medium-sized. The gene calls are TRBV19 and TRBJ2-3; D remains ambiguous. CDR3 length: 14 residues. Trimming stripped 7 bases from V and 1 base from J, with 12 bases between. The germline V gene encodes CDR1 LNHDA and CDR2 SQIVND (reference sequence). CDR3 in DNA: TGTGCCAGTACCCCCCGTGGCCGCACAGATACGCAGTATTTT. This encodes CASTPRGRTDTQYF.

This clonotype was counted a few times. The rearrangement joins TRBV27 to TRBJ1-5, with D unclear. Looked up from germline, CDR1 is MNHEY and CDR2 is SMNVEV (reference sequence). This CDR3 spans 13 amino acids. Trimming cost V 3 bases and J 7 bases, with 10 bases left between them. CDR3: CASSLQVWQPQHF. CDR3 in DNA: TGTGCCAGCAGTTTGCAGGTATGGCAGCCCCAGCATTTT.

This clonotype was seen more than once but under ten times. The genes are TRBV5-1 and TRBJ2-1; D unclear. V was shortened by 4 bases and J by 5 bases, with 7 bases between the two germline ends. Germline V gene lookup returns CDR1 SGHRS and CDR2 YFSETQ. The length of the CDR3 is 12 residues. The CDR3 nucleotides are TGCGCCAGCAGCCCATTCGACAATGAGCAGTTCTTC. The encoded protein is CASSPFDNEQFF.

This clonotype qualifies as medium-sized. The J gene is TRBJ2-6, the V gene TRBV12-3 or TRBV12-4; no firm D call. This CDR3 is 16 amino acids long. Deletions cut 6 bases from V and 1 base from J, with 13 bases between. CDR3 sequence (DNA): TGTGCCAGCAGCCCACCCCAGGTTTCTGGGGCCAACGTCCTGACTTTC. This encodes CASSPPQVSGANVLTF.

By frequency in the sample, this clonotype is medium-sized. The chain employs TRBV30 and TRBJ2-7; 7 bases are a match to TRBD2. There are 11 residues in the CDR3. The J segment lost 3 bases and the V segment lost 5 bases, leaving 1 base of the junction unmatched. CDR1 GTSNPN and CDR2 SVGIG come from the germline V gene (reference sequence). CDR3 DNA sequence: TGTGCCTGGGGGACTAACTACGAGCAGTACTTC. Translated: CAWGTNYEQYF. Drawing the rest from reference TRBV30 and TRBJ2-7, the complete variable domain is SQTIHQWPATLVQPVGSPLSLECTVEGTSNPNLYWYRQAAGRGLQLLFYSVGIGQISSEVPQNLSASRPQDRQFILSSKKLLLSDSGFYLCAWGTNYEQYFGPGTRLTVT.

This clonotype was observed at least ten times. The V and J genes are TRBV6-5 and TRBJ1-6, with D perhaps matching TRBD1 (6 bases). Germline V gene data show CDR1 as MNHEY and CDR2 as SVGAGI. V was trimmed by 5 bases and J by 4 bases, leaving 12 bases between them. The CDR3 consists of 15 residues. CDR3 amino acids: CASSKGGIYNSPLHF. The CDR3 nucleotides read TGTGCCAGCAGTAAGGGGGGGATTTATAATTCACCCCTCCACTTT.

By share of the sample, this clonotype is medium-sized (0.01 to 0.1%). The CDR3 here is CASKVLGQTNTEAFF. CDR3 bases: TGTGCCAGTAAGGTCTTGGGGCAGACGAACACTGAAGCTTTCTTT. The rearrangement links TRBV19 to TRBJ1-1, with D possibly matching TRBD1 (5 bases). With 7 bases removed from V and 1 base from J, the gap between germline ends came to 16 bases. Germline CDR1 and CDR2: LNHDA and SQIVND (reference sequence). The CDR3 is 15 amino acids.

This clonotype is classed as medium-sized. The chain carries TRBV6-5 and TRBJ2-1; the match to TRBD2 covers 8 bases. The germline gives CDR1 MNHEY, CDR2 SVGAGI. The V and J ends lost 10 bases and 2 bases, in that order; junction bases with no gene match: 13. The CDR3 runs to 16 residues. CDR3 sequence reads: CATFSLLAATYNEQFF. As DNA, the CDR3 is TGTGCCACCTTCTCCTTACTAGCGGCAACCTACAATGAGCAGTTCTTC.

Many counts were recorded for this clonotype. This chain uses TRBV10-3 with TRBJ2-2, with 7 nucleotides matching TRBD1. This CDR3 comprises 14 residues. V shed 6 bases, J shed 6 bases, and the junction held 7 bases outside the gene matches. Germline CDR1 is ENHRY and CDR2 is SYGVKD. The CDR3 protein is CAISGTEEAGELFF. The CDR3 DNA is TGTGCCATCAGCGGGACAGAAGAAGCCGGGGAGCTGTTTTTT.

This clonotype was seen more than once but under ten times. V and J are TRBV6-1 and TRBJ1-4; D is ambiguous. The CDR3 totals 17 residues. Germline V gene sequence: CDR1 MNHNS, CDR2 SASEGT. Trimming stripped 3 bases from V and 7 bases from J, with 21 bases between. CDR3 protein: CASSDSPTAANGEKLFF. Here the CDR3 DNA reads TGTGCCAGCAGTGATAGCCCCACGGCCGCCAATGGTGAAAAACTGTTTTTT.

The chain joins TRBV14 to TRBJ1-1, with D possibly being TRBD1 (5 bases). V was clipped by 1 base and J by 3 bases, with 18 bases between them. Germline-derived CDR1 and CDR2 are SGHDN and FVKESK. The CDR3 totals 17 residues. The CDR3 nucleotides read TGTGCCAGCAGCCAAGTCCATGTGTGGGGCAAGTACACTGAAGCTTTCTTT. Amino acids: CASSQVHVWGKYTEAFF.

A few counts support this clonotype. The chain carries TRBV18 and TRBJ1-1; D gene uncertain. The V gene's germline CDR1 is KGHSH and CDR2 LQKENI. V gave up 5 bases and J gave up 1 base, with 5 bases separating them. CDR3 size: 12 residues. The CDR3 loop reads CASSTRNTEAFF. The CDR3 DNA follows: TGTGCCAGCTCAACAAGGAACACTGAAGCTTTCTTT. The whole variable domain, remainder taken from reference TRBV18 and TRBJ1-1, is NAGVMQNPRHLVRRRGQEARLRCSPMKGHSHVYWYRQLPEEGLKFMVYLQKENIIDESGMPKERFSAEFPKEGPSILRIQQVVRGDSAAYFCASSTRNTEAFFGQGTRLTVV.